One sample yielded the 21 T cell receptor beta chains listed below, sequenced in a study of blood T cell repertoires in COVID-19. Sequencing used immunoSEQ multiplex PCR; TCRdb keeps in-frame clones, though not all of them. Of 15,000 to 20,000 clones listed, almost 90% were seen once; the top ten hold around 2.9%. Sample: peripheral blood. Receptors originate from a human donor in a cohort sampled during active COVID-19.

CDR3 nucleotides: TGTGCCAGCAGCGTAGTCCAGGGTGGTGAGCAGTTCTTC. This sequence encodes CASSVVQGGEQFF. V and J are TRBV9 and TRBJ2-1; D possibly corresponds to TRBD1 (5 bases). The CDR3 runs to 13 residues. Germline V gene lookup returns CDR1 SGDLS and CDR2 YYNGEE. With 0 bases removed from V and 9 bases from J, the gap between germline ends came to 10 bases.

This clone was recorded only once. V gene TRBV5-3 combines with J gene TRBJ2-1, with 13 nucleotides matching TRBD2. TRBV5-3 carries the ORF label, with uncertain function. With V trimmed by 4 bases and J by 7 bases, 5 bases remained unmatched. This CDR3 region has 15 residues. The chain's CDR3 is CARSRGLAGPNEQFF. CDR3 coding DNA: TGTGCCAGAAGCCGGGGACTAGCGGGACCGAATGAGCAGTTCTTC.

CDR3 sequence: CASRQGTSPLHF. The CDR3 DNA is TGTGCCAGCAGACAGGGAACTTCACCCCTCCACTTT. The chain links TRBV12-3 or TRBV12-4 to TRBJ1-6; D perhaps matches TRBD1 (6 bases). V was cut by 6 bases and J by 9 bases, with 9 bases left in between. The CDR3 has 12 residues.

The CDR3 nucleotides read TGTGCCAGTAGTATAGGACTGCTTCGGGGCATTCAGTACTTC. Protein product: CASSIGLLRGIQYF. The V gene is TRBV19, the J gene TRBJ2-4, with a possible D match to TRBD2 (5 bases). The CDR3 length is 14 residues. Deletions cut 1 base from V and 9 bases from J, with 13 bases between. The germline V gene encodes CDR1 LNHDA and CDR2 SQIVND (reference sequence).

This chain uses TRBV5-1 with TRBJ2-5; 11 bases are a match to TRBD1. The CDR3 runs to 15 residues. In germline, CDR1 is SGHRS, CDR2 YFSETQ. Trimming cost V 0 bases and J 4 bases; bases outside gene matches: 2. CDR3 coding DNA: TGCGCCAGCAGCTTGGGGACAGGGGGCATAGAGACCCAGTACTTC. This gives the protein CASSLGTGGIETQYF.

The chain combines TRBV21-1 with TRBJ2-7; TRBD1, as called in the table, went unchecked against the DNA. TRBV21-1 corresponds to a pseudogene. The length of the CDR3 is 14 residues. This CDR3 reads CASSKGAGGDEQYF. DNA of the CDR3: TGTGCCAGCAGCAAAGGGGCAGGGGGCGACGAGCAGTACTTC.

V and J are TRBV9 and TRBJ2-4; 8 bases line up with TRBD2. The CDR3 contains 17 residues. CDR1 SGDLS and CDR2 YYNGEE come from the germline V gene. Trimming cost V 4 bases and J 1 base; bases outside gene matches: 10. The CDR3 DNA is TGTGCCAGCAGCATCTCCGCTAGCGGGTTGGCCAAAAACATTCAGTACTTC. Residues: CASSISASGLAKNIQYF.

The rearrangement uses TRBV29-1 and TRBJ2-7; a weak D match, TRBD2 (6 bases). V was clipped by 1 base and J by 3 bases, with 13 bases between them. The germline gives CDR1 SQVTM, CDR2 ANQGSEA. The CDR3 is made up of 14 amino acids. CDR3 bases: TGCAGCGTTGAAGGGCGGGGTGTCGGCTACGAGCAGTACTTC. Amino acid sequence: CSVEGRGVGYEQYF.

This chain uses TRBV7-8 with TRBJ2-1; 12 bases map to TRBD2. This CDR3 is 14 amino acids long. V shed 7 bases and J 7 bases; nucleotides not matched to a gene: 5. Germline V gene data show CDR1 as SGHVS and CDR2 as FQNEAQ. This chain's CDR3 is CASNPGLAGNEQFF. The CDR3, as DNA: TGTGCCAGCAACCCGGGACTAGCGGGTAATGAGCAGTTCTTC.

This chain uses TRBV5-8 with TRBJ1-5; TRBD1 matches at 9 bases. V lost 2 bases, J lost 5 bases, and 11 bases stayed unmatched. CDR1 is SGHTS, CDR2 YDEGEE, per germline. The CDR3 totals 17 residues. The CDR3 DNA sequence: TGTGCCAGCAGCTTAGAATACCGCGGGACAGGGCATCAGCCCCAGCATTTT. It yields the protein CASSLEYRGTGHQPQHF.

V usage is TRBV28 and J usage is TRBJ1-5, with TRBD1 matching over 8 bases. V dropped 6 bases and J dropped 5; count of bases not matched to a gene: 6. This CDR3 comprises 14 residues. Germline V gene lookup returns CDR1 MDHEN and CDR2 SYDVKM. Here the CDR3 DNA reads TGTGCCAGCAGCCTGGGACAGGCCCATCAGCCCCAGCATTTT. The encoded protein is CASSLGQAHQPQHF.

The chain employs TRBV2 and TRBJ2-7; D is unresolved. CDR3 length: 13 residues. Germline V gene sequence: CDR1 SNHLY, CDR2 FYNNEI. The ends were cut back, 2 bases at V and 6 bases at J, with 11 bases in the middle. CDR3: CASSEFQLTEQYF. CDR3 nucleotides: TGTGCCAGCAGTGAATTCCAACTCACCGAGCAGTACTTC.

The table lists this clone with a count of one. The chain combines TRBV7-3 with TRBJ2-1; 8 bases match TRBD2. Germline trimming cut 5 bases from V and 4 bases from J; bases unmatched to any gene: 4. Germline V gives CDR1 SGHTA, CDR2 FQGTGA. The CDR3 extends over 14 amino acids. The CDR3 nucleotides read TGTGCCAGCAGCCCTAGCGGGCCATACAATGAGCAGTTCTTC. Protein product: CASSPSGPYNEQFF.

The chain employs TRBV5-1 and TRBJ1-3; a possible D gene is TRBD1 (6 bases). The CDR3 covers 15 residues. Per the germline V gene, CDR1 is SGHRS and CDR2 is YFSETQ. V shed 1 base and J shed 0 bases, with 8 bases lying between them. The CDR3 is CASSLQGSSGNTIYF. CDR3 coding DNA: TGCGCCAGCAGCTTGCAGGGGAGCTCTGGAAACACCATATATTTT.

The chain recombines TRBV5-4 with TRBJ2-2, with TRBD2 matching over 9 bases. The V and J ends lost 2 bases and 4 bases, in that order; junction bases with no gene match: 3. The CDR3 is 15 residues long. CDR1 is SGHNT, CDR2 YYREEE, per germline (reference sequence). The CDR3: CASSLLAGATGELFF. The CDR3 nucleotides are TGTGCCAGCAGCTTATTAGCGGGAGCCACCGGGGAGCTGTTTTTT.

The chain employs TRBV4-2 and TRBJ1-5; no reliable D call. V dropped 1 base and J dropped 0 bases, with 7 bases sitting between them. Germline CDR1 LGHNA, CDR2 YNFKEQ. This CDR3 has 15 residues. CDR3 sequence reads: CASSQGSVSNQPQHF. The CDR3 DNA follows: TGTGCCAGCAGCCAAGGATCGGTTAGCAATCAGCCCCAGCATTTT.

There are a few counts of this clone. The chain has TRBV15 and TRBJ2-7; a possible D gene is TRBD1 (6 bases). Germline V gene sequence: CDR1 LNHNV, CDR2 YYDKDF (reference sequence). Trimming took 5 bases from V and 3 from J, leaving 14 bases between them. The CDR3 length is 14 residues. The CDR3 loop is CATSPRDKYYEQYF. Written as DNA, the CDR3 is TGTGCCACCAGCCCTAGGGACAAATACTACGAGCAGTACTTC.

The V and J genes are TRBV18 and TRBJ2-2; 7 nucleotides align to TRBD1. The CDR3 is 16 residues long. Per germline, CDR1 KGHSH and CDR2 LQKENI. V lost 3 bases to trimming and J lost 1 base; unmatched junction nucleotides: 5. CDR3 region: CASSPKGALNTGELFF. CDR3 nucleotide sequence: TGTGCCAGCTCACCTAAGGGGGCCTTGAACACCGGGGAGCTGTTTTTT.

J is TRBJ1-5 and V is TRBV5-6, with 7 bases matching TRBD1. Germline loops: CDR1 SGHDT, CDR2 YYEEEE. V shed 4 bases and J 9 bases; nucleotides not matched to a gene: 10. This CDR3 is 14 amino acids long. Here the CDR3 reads CASSQGTAMRPQHF. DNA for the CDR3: TGTGCCAGCAGCCAAGGGACAGCCATGAGGCCCCAGCATTTT.

The CDR3 is CASSEQGTDTEAFF. The DNA of the CDR3 is TGTGCCAGCAGTGAACAGGGTACCGACACTGAAGCTTTCTTT. The gene calls are TRBV6-1 and TRBJ1-1, with D possibly matching TRBD1 (5 bases). The V gene lost 2 bases and the J gene lost 3 bases, with 10 bases spanning the gap. Germline CDR1 and CDR2: MNHNS and SASEGT. The CDR3 covers 14 residues.

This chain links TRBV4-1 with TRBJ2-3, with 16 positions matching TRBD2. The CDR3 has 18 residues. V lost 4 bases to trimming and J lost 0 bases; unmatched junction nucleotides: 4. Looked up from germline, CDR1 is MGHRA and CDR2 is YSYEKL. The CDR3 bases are TGCGCCAGCAGCCGCGGGACTAGCGGGGGGGAAAGCACAGATACGCAGTATTTT. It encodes CASSRGTSGGESTDTQYF.